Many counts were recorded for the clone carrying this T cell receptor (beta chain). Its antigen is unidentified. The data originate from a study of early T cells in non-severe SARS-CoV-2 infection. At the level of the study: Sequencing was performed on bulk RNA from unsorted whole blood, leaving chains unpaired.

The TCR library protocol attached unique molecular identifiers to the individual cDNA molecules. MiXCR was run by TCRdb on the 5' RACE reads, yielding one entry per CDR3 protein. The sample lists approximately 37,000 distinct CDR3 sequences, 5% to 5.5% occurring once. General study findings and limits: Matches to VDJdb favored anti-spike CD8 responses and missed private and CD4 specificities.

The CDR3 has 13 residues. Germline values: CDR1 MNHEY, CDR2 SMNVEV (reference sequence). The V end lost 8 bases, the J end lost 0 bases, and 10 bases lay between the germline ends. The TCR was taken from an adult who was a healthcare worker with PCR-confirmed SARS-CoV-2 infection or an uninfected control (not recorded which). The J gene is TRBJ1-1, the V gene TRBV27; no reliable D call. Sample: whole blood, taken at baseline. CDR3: CASAVHLNTEAFF. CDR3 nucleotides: TGTGCCAGCGCGGTTCACTTGAACACTGAAGCTTTCTTT.